Given below is one TCR beta chain in context. No antigen is known for it. This sample is part of a study of shared clonotypes between healthy human individuals. Germline V lookup: CDR1 MGHDK, CDR2 SYGVNS. Between the trimmed V and J ends, which lost 5 bases and 7 bases, there was a span of 21 bases. The CDR3 runs 15 residues. Replicate PCRs run on sorted subsets employed about 220 ng DNA, around 31,000 T cell genomes. Method: immunoSEQ multiplex PCR; TCRdb's copy keeps in-frame clones and lacks some. The table records about 1,500,000 clones, approximately 97% of them present only once. Whole-study results and caveats: Naive CD4 clonotype sharing across a few donors was approximately 5.2%. Limited genetic and exposure-history diversity came from having few donors.

This receptor was identified in a man aged 30 to 45 in good health. This chain uses TRBV25-1 with TRBJ2-7, with D perhaps matching TRBD2 (6 bases). Material for sequencing was naive CD4+ T cells sorted from blood. Subset here: CD45RA+ positively selected. The CDR3: CASSPAGTAADEQYF. The CDR3 DNA is TGTGCCAGCAGTCCGGCGGGGACCGCGGCAGATGAGCAGTACTTC.